This T cell receptor beta chain comes out of a study of T-cell reconstitution after alpha-beta-depleted transplantation in children. Study conclusions and caveats: From newly produced T cells came most of the T-cell counts and diversity one year after transplant. It was surviving recipient T cells and thymic progenitors that gave some patients high TCRbeta diversity at day 60.

Trimming stripped 2 bases from V and 4 bases from J, with 12 bases between. The CDR3 has 14 amino acids. Germline assignment: CDR1 MNHEY and CDR2 SMNVEV (reference sequence). This clonotype was detected ten times or more. Antigen specificity is unknown. As it was prepared, the TCRbeta library received unique molecular identifiers. TCRdb called the PCR reads again in MiXCR, with one record for every CDR3 protein. The repertoire has approximately 500,000 distinct CDR3 sequences, 10% to 13% of them found once; the top ten carry roughly 2.1%. The TCR was taken from a child aged 2 to 9 with inherited bone marrow failure, due to receive a stem cell transplant. Sequences were derived from PBMCs, sampled before TCRalphabeta/CD19-depleted stem cell transplant. The J gene is TRBJ2-7, the V gene TRBV27; a weak D match, TRBD2 (7 bases). DNA for the CDR3: TGTGCCAGCAGTTTAAGGGGGAGGGTGTACGAGCAGTACTTC. The encoded protein is CASSLRGRVYEQYF.